The clone carrying this T cell receptor beta chain has at least ten counts. Its antigen is as yet unknown. Documented time point: pre-sensitization, week 0. Documented treatment: therapeutic diphenylcyclopropenone sensitization with weekly scalp DPC. Unfractionated whole blood yielded total RNA. This specimen belongs to a study of human T cells and chemical hapten exposure. Study overall: Patients, predominantly female, presented with alopecia areata, totalis or universalis. Regarding the study as a whole: Expanded TCR counts at PT1 were positively correlated with the patch test score.

MiXCR was run by TCRdb on the RACE reads, yielding one entry per CDR3 protein. The sample lists around 380,000 distinct CDR3 sequences; over 5% were seen once. In germline, CDR1 is LGHNA, CDR2 YNFKEQ. The CDR3 consists of 16 residues. With 6 bases removed from V and 0 bases from J, the gap between germline ends came to 17 bases. The specimen comprised whole blood, sampled in connection with sensitization to the hapten diphenylcyclopropenone (DPC). This clonotype originated in a woman aged 18-30 years with alopecia areata. Some clones in this sample may be carry-over from other donors' samples. J is TRBJ2-5 and V is TRBV4-2, with D maybe TRBD1 (6 bases). This CDR3 is CASSPNWGQYQETQYF. Here the CDR3 DNA reads TGTGCCAGCAGTCCGAACTGGGGGCAGTACCAAGAGACCCAGTACTTC.